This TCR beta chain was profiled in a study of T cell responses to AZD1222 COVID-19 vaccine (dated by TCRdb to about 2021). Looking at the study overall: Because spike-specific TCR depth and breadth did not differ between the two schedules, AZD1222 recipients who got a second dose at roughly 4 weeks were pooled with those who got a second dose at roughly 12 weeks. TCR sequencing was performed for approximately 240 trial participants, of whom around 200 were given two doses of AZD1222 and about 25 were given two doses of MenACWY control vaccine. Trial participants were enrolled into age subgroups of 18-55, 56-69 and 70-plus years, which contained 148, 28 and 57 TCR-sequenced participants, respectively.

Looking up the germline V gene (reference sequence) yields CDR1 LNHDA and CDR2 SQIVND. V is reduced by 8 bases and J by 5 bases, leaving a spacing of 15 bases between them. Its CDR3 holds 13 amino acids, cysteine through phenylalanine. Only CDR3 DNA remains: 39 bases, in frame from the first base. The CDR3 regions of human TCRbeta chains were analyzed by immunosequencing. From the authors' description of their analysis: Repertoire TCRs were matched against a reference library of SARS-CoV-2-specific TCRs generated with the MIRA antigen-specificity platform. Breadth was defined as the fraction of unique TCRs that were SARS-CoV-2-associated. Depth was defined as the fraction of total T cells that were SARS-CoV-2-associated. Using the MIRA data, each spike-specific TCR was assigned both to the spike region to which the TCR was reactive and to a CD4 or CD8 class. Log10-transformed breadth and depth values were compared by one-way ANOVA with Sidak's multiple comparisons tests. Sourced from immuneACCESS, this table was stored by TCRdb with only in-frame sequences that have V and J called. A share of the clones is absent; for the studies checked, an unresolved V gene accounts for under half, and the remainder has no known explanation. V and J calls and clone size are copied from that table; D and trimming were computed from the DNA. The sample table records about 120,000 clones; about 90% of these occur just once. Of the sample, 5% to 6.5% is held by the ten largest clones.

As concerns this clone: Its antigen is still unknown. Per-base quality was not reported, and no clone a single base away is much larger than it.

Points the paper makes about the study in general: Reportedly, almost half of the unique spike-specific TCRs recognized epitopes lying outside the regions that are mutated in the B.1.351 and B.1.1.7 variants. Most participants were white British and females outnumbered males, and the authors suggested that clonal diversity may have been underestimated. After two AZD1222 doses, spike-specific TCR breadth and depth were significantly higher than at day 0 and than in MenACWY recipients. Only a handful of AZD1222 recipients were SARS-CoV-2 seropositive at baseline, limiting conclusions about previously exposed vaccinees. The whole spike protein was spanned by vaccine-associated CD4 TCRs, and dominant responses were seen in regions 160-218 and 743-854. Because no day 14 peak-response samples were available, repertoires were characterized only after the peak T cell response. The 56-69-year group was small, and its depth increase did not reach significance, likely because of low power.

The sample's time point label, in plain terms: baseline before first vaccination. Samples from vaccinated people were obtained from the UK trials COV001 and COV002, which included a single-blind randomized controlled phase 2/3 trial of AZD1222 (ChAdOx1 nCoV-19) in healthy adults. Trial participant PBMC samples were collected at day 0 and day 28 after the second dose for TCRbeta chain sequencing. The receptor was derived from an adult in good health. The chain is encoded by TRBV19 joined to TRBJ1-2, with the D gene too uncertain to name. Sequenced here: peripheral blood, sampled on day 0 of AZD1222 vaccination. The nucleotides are TGTGCCAGTTCAACTCCGCGGGAGTATGGCTACACCTTC. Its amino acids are CASSTPREYGYTF.